This TCR beta chain was recorded in a study of T cell responses to AZD1222 COVID-19 vaccine. Method: immunoSEQ multiplex PCR; TCRdb's copy keeps in-frame clones and lacks some. The table shows about 97,000 clones, with about 89% occurring only once. Trimming stripped 8 bases from V and 11 bases from J, with 16 bases between. Per germline, CDR1 MDHEN and CDR2 SYDVKM. CDR3 size: 13 residues. The receptor was derived from an adult in good health. Sequenced here: peripheral blood, sampled on day 0 of AZD1222 vaccination. The rearrangement joins TRBV28 to TRBJ1-6, with a tentative D call TRBD1 (5 bases). In DNA form, the CDR3 reads TGTGCCAGCCAATCAGGTCAGGGTCCACCCCTCCACTTT. This sequence encodes CASQSGQGPPLHF.